The following is a T cell receptor (beta chain) sequence with its context. Its target is unknown. These data belong to a study of high-grade serous ovarian cancer treatment subgroups. Overall study context: On average, approximately 15,000 reads and 7,000 to 8,500 unique TCR beta rearrangements were obtained per sample.

The table came from immunoSEQ multiplex PCR; TCRdb's copy has only in-frame clones and leaves some out. The table records about 33,000 clones, approximately 81% of them present only once. Trimming removed 4 bases from V and 5 bases from J; junction bases left unmatched: 12. There are 16 residues in the CDR3. Looked up from germline, CDR1 is SGHVS and CDR2 is FNYEAQ. The tumor samples were collected prior to definitive surgery or chemotherapy. Overall study results and limits: Repertoire analysis covered CDR3 alone, not CDR1 or CDR2. Tumors within one patient showed repertoire similarity of roughly 0.1 to 0.85. Clonal relatedness tracked neoantigen level, and by trend copy number and mutation load.

The receptor was derived from a human donor with high-grade serous ovarian cancer. Sequenced sample: tumor tissue. The chain links TRBV7-6 to TRBJ2-5; TRBD1 matches 8 bases. CDR3 in DNA: TGTGCCAGCAGCTCCAATGACAGGGGCGAACGTGAGACCCAGTACTTC. This sequence encodes CASSSNDRGERETQYF.